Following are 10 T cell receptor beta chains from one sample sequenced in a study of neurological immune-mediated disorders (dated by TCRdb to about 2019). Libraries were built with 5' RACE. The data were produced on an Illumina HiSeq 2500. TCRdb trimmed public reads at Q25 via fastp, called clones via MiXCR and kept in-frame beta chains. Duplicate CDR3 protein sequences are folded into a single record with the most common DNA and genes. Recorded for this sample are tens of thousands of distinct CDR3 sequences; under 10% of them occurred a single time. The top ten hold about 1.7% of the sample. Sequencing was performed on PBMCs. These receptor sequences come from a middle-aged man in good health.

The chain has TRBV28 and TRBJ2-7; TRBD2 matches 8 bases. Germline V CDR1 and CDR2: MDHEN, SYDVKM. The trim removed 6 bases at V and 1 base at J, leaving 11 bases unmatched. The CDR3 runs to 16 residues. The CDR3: CASSSGRGASSYEQYF. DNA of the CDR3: TGTGCCAGCAGCTCTGGGCGGGGGGCCTCTTCCTACGAGCAGTACTTC.

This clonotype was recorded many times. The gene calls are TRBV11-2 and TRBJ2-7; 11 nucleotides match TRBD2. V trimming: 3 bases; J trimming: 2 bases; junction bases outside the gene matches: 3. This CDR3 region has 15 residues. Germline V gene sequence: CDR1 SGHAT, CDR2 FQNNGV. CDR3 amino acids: CASSLRLAGTYEQYF. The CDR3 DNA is TGTGCCAGCAGCTTGAGACTAGCGGGGACCTACGAGCAGTACTTC.

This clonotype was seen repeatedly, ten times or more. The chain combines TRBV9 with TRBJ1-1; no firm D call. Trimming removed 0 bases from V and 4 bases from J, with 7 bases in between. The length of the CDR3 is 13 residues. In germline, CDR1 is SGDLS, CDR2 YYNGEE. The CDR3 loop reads CASSVDSSTEAFF. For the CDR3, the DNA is TGTGCCAGCAGCGTAGATTCGAGCACTGAAGCTTTCTTT.

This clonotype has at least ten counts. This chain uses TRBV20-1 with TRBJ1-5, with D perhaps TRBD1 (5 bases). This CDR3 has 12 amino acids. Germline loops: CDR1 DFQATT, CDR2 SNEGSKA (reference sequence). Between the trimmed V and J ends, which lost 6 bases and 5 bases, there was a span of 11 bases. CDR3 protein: CSAPSGDQPQHF. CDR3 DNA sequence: TGCAGTGCCCCTTCGGGGGATCAGCCCCAGCATTTT.

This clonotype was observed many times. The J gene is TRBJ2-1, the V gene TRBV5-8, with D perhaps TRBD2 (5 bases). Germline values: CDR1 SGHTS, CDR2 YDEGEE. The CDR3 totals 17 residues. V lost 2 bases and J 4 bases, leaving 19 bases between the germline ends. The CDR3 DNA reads TGTGCCAGCAGCTTTAATGTCCGGGAAACTGGTTACAATGAGCAGTTCTTC. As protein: CASSFNVRETGYNEQFF.

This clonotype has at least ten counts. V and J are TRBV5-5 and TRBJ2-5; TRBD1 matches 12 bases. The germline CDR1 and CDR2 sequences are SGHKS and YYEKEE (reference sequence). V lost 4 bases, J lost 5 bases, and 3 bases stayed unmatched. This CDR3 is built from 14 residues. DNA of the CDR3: TGTGCCAGCAGCCCGGGGACAGGGGGCGAGACCCAGTACTTC. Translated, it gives CASSPGTGGETQYF. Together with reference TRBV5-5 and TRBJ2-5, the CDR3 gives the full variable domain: DAGVTQSPTHLIKTRGQQVTLRCSPISGHKSVSWYQQVLGQGPQFIFQYYEKEERGRGNFPDRFSARQFPNYSSELNVNALLLGDSALYLCASSPGTGGETQYFGPGTRLLVL.

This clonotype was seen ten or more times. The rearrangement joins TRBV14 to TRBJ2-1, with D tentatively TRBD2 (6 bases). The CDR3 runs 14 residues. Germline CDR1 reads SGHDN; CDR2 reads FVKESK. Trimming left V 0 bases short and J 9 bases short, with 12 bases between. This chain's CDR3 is CASSQDRGGTEQFF. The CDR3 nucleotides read TGTGCCAGCAGCCAAGATCGGGGAGGTACTGAGCAGTTCTTC.

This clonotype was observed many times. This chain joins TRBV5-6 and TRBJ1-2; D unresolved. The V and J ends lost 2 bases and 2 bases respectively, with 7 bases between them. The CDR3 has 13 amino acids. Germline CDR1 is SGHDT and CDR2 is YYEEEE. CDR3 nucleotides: TGTGCCAGCAGCTTAGGAGGGAACTATGGCTACACCTTC. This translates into CASSLGGNYGYTF.

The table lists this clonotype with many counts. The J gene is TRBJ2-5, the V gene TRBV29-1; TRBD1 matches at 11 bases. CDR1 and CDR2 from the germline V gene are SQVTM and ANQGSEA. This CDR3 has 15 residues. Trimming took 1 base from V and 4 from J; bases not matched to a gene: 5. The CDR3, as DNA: TGCAGCGTTGAAGCCCCGGACAGGGGGCCAGAGACCCAGTACTTC. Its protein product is CSVEAPDRGPETQYF.

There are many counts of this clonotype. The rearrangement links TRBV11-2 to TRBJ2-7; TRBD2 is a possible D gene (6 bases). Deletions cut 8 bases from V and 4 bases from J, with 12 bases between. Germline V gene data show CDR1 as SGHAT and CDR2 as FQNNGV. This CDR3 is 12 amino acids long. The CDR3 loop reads CASGLGGYEQYF. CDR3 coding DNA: TGTGCCAGCGGGCTGGGGGGATACGAGCAGTACTTC.